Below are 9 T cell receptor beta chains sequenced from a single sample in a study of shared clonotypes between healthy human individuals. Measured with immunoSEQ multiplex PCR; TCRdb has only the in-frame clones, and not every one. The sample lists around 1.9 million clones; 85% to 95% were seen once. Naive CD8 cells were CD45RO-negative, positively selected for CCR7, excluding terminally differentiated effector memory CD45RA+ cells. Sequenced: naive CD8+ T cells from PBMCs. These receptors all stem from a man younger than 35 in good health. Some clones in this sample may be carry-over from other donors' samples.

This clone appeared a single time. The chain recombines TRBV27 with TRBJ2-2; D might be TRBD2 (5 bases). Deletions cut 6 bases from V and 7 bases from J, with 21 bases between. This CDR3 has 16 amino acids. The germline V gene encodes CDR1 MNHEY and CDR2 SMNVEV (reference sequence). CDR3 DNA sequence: TGTGCCAGCAGAGAACGGGATGATCGCTTAGGCGGGGAGCTGTTTTTT. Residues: CASRERDDRLGGELFF.

The CDR3 here is CASSLLSGRIDEQFF. The CDR3, as DNA: TGTGCCAGCAGTTTATTAAGTGGGAGGATCGATGAGCAGTTCTTC. The J gene is TRBJ2-1, the V gene TRBV27; weak D call: TRBD2 (6 bases). This CDR3 contains 15 residues. The germline V and J ends were trimmed by 1 base and 8 bases, with 15 bases remaining between them. Per the germline V gene, CDR1 is MNHEY and CDR2 is SMNVEV (reference sequence).

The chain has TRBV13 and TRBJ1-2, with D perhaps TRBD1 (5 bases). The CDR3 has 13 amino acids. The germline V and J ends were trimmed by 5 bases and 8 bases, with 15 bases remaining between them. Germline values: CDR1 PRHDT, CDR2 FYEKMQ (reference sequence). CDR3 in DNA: TGTGCCAGCAGCCAGATCAGGGTATCCGGCTACACCTTC. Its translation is CASSQIRVSGYTF. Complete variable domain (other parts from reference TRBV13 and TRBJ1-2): AAGVIQSPRHLIKEKRETATLKCYPIPRHDTVYWYQQGPGQDPQFLISFYEKMQSDKGSIPDRFSAQQFSDYHSELNMSSLELGDSALYFCASSQIRVSGYTFGSGTRLTVV.

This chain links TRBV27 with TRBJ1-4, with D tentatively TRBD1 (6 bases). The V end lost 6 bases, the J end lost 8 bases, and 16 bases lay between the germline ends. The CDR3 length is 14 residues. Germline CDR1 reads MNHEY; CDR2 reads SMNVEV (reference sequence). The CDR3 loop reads CASSGGGVWEKLFF. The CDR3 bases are TGTGCCAGCAGCGGGGGGGGCGTGTGGGAAAAACTGTTTTTT.

CDR3 in DNA: TGTGCCAGCACCCAAGCAGGGGGAATGGGTGAAGCTTTCTTT. Translating it yields CASTQAGGMGEAFF. The chain has TRBV28 and TRBJ1-1; 7 positions match TRBD1. This CDR3 is 14 amino acids long. J gave up 7 bases and V 7 bases, and 12 bases lay outside the gene matches. Germline values: CDR1 MDHEN, CDR2 SYDVKM.

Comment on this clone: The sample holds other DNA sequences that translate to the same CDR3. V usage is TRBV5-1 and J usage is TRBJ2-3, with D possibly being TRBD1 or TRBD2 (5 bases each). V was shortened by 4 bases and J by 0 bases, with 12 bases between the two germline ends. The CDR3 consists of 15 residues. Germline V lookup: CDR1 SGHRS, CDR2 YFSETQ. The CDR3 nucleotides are TGCGCCAGCAGCCCGGGGCGCTCTAGCACAGATACGCAGTATTTT. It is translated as CASSPGRSSTDTQYF.

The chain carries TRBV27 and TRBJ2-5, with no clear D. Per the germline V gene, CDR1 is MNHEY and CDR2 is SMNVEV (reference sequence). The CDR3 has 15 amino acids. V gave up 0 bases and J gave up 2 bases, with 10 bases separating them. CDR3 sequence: CASSLSRLPQETQYF. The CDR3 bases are TGTGCCAGCAGTTTATCCCGACTCCCACAAGAGACCCAGTACTTC.

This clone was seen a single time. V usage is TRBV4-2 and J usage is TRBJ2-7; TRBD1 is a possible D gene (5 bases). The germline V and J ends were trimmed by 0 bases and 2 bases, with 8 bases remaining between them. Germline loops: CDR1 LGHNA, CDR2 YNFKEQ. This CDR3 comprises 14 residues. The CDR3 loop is CASSQEPRAYEQYF. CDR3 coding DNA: TGTGCCAGCAGCCAAGAACCCAGGGCCTACGAGCAGTACTTC.

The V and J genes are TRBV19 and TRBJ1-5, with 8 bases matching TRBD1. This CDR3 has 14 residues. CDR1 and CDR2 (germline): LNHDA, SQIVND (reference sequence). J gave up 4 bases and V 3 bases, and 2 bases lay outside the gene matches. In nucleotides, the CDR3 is TGTGCCAGTAGTATCAGGGGGCAAAATCAGCCCCAGCATTTT. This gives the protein CASSIRGQNQPQHF.